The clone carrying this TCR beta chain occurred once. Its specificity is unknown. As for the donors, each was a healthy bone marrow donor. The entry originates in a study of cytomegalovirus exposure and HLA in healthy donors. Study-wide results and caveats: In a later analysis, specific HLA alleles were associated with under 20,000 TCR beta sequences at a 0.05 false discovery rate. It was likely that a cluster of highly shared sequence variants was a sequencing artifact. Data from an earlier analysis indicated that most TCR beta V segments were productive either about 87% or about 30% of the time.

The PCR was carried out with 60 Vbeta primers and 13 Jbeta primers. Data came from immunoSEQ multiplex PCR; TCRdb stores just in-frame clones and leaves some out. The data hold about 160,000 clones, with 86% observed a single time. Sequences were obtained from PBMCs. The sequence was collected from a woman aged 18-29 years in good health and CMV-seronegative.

CDR3 region: CASSRRSGNEQFF. CDR3 in DNA: TGTGCCAGCTCCCGTCGGTCGGGCAATGAGCAGTTCTTC. The V call is TRBV27, the J call TRBJ2-1; D remains unclear. The germline CDR1 and CDR2 sequences are MNHEY and SMNVEV (reference sequence). This CDR3 contains 13 residues. Trimming pared 8 bases from V and 6 bases from J, leaving 14 bases between.